This is a list of T cell receptor beta chains from one sample in a study of graft-versus-host responses after intestinal transplantation. Produced via immunoSEQ multiplex PCR; TCRdb's table is partial and in-frame only. In the table there are approximately 90,000 clones, 91% of which are singletons. Which antigens these TCRs recognize remains unknown. The sequenced sample was unstimulated CD8+ T cells sorted from spleen or lymph node cells, obtained before transplant. These receptors were taken from a human donor who was the organ donor for an intestinal transplant. Each CDR3 is given with its conserved first and last residue. The D gene is left open where the match is weak. The size entry is marked missing in some rows and otherwise reads once, few, many or a size class.

clone size | J gene | D gene | V gene | CDR3 DNA | CDR3 protein
. | TRBJ2-7 | . | TRBV19 | TGTGCCAGTAGTGAGGCTAATCCAACCTACGAGCAGTACTTC | CASSEANPTYEQYF
once | TRBJ2-1 | . | TRBV5-5 | TGTGCCAGCATCTCAACGTCCTACCCCTACAATGAGCAGTTCTTC | CASISTSYPYNEQFF
. | TRBJ1-1 | . | TRBV4-1 | TGCGCCAGCAGCCGAGGGCAGGCCCTTGGGATTGAAGCTTTCTTT | CASSRGQALGIEAFF
. | TRBJ2-1 | . | TRBV11-2 | TGTGCCAGCAGCTTAGATGCGGACGAGGACCCATTTGGGTTCTTC | CASSLDADEDPFGFF
few | TRBJ1-4 | . | TRBV19 | TGTGCCAGTAGTCCCTCGGACGGTTATAATGAAAAACTGTTTTTT | CASSPSDGYNEKLFF
once | TRBJ1-2 | . | TRBV2 | TGTGCCAGCAGTGAAGGCAGGGTGGGTCATGGCTACACCTTC | CASSEGRVGHGYTF
. | TRBJ2-6 | . | TRBV6-5 | TGTGCCAGCAGTAAAGACAGCTCTGGGGCCAACGTCCTGACTTTC | CASSKDSSGANVLTF
. | TRBJ2-7 | . | TRBV7-8 | TGTGCCAGCAGCTTAGTGGCAGGATCCTTCTACGAGCAGTACTTC | CASSLVAGSFYEQYF
. | TRBJ2-3 | . | TRBV30 | TGTGCCTGGGGGATCGGGACGGCAAACACAGATACGCAGTATTTT | CAWGIGTANTDTQYF
. | TRBJ2-3 | . | TRBV4-1 | TGCGCCAGCAGCCGCCTGCAGGGGGATATAGCGGGGTTCACAGATACGCAGTATTTT | CASSRLQGDIAGFTDTQYF
. | TRBJ2-2 | TRBD2 | TRBV29-1 | TGCAGCGTGGAGGGGGGGACTAGTTCGGCTGGGGAGCTGTTTTTT | CSVEGGTSSAGELFF
. | TRBJ2-5 | . | TRBV9 | TGTGCCAGCAGCGTAGGGTTGGGAAATCAAGAGACCCAGTACTTC | CASSVGLGNQETQYF
. | TRBJ2-7 | TRBD2 | TRBV11-2 | TGTGCCAGCAGCCCGACTAGCGGGACCGTCTACGAGCAGTACTTC | CASSPTSGTVYEQYF
. | TRBJ2-7 | . | TRBV2 | TGTGCCAGCAGTGGCCCCGGGAGCTCCTACGAGCAGTACTTC | CASSGPGSSYEQYF
. | TRBJ1-5 | TRBD1 | TRBV5-1 | TGCGCCAGCAGCTTGAGACAGGGAGGCCAGCCCCAGCATTTT | CASSLRQGGQPQHF
. | TRBJ1-4 | TRBD1 | TRBV6-1 | TGTGCCAGCAGTGAATTTCTCTGGGTTTCAGGGGGCGAGGGTAATGAAAAACTGTTTTTT | CASSEFLWVSGGEGNEKLFF
few | TRBJ1-2 | . | TRBV6-5 | TGTGCCAGCAGTCCAGGGAATGGCTACACCTTC | CASSPGNGYTF
few | TRBJ1-2 | . | TRBV5-1 | TGCGCCAGCAGCTTGGAGGGTGGTATGCAGGGACGAGCTAACTATGGCTACACCTTC | CASSLEGGMQGRANYGYTF
. | TRBJ2-3 | TRBD2 | TRBV11-3 | TGTGCCAGCAGCTCTTCAACTAGCGGGAGTATAACAGATACGCAGTATTTT | CASSSSTSGSITDTQYF
. | TRBJ2-3 | . | TRBV7-9 | TGTGCCAGCAGCCTCGGGTTGGATACGCAGTATTTT | CASSLGLDTQYF
. | TRBJ1-2 | TRBD1 | TRBV7-9 | TGTGCCAGCAGCTTACACGGACAGGGGAGCGATGGTGGCTACACCTTC | CASSLHGQGSDGGYTF
. | TRBJ2-1 | . | TRBV19 | TGTGCCAGTAGCTTTGGTAGCTCCTACAATGAGCAGTTCTTC | CASSFGSSYNEQFF
. | TRBJ1-5 | . | TRBV7-2 | TGTGCCAGCAGCTTAGCTCCCGTTTCCCCTAATCAGCCCCAGCATTTT | CASSLAPVSPNQPQHF
. | TRBJ2-1 | TRBD2 | TRBV10-1 | TGCGCCAGCAGCCCAGGACTAGCGGGAGTAAACAATGAGCAGTTCTTC | CASSPGLAGVNNEQFF
. | TRBJ2-7 | . | TRBV4-1 | TGCGCCAGCAGCCCGGACAGTTACTACGAGCAGTACTTC | CASSPDSYYEQYF
. | TRBJ1-5 | . | TRBV7-2 | TGTGCCAGCAGCTCGCGACAATTCCAGCCCCAGCATTTT | CASSSRQFQPQHF
. | TRBJ2-7 | . | TRBV20-1 | TGCAGTGCTAGTGAAGGGTTCGAGCAGTACTTC | CSASEGFEQYF
. | TRBJ2-1 | . | TRBV27 | TGTGCCAGCAGTTTGGCAGGGGGGTCAGCGTATGAGCAGTTCTTC | CASSLAGGSAYEQFF
. | TRBJ2-7 | . | TRBV6-1 | TGTGCCAGCAGTGATCCAGGAACCTACGAGCAGTACTTC | CASSDPGTYEQYF